The rows below give T cell receptor beta chains drawn from one sample of a study of beta chain features in type 1 diabetes. The table came from immunoSEQ multiplex PCR; TCRdb's copy has only in-frame clones and leaves some out. The sample includes about 220,000 clones, roughly 11% of them seen just once. Sequenced sample: central memory CD4+ T cells from blood. The receptors stem from a man younger than 35 in good health. CDR3s leave out the opening cysteine and the closing phenylalanine or tryptophan.

v_call	j_call	cdr3_aa
TRBV6-1	TRBJ1-5	ASSEGQNSNQPQH
TRBV5-1	TRBJ2-3	ASKRRDADTQY
TRBV30	TRBJ1-4	AWSVLRESATNEKLF
TRBV29-1	TRBJ1-5	SVGTGPHQPQH
TRBV25-1	TRBJ1-4	ASSEFGGSKLF
TRBV29-1	TRBJ2-3	SVEEGLAGGPDTQY
TRBV30	TRBJ2-7	AWSVSIYEQY
TRBV11-2	TRBJ2-7	ASSQDRVAYEQY
TRBV6-1	TRBJ1-5	ASSEALLDQPQH
TRBV9	TRBJ2-1	ASSATGYNEQF
TRBV7-2	TRBJ2-1	ASSFLMRGLYNEQF
TRBV7-9	TRBJ1-1	ASSFEGQANTEAF
TRBV5-4	TRBJ1-1	ASSFPGQMNTEAF
TRBV9	TRBJ2-3	ASSPSGSGTQY
TRBV7-9	TRBJ2-5	ASSKGGGSITQY
TRBV25-1	TRBJ2-1	ASSDRDRGYDEQF
TRBV9	TRBJ2-2	ASSVGSGSTGELF
TRBV7-2	TRBJ2-6	ASSPSSGANVLT
TRBV7-2	TRBJ2-1	ASSLAVGKQF
TRBV18	TRBJ2-7	ASSPGQGFYEQY
TRBV19	TRBJ2-1	ASSIGTGKTYNEQF
TRBV7-2	TRBJ2-7	ASSFRRHEQY
TRBV4-1	TRBJ2-1	ASSSGRGLAGEDEQF
TRBV2	TRBJ2-3	ASSGTSGTDTQY
TRBV20-1	TRBJ2-3	SAGLSGTQY
TRBV10-3	TRBJ2-5	ATGQFQETQY
TRBV7-2	TRBJ1-2	ASRLQYTGGYT
TRBV4-1	TRBJ1-5	ASSQRAGGNQPQH
TRBV27	TRBJ2-1	ASSPTGWGSRNEQF
TRBV4-2	TRBJ2-1	ASSQDGQGIGEQF
TRBV7-3	TRBJ2-3	ASSPLLTSGIMDTQY
TRBV7-9	TRBJ2-7	ASSLGTYEQY
TRBV7-8	TRBJ1-4	ASSKWDSAEELF
TRBV28	TRBJ1-2	ASSLVGSPYGYT
TRBV25-1	TRBJ2-5	ASSEITGTGGDETQY
TRBV19	TRBJ1-1	ASSIARERTEAF
TRBV29-1	TRBJ2-1	SVSDSSSYNEQF
TRBV7-9	TRBJ2-1	ASSPGLAESNEQF
TRBV4-3	TRBJ1-2	ASSQDRVGYGYT
TRBV23-1	TRBJ2-5	ASSPARGSIQETQY
TRBV5-6	TRBJ2-3	ASSLGDPDRPS
TRBV5-1	TRBJ1-5	ASSLTGQPNQPQH
TRBV5-4	TRBJ1-3	ASSSGGLRSGNTIY
TRBV5-4	TRBJ2-1	ASSLGPSYNEQF
TRBV2	TRBJ2-7	ASRWGTELYEQY
TRBV7-2	TRBJ2-1	ASSLKVGEQF
TRBV7-9	TRBJ2-3	ASSEDRGTQY
TRBV6-5	TRBJ1-1	ASSRQPNTEAF
TRBV5-1	TRBJ2-1	ASSLEGGGNNEQF
TRBV30	TRBJ2-7	AWSLTSGGSEQY
TRBV30	TRBJ1-3	AWSARGSGNTIY
TRBV4-3	TRBJ1-2	ASSQVKGGGYT
TRBV29-1	TRBJ2-1	SGGLAGRYNEQF
TRBV11-2	TRBJ2-1	ASTGTSRLYNEQF
TRBV7-3	TRBJ2-1	ASSLTWGEEQF
TRBV2	TRBJ1-1	ASRGQPNTEAF
TRBV6-5	TRBJ2-1	ASSLGLLSNEQF
TRBV4-1	TRBJ2-5	ASSQVATQETQY
TRBV7-9	TRBJ2-6	ASSLRGTGANVLT
TRBV29-1	TRBJ2-1	SVLKPRGTYNEQF